This T cell receptor beta chain was identified in a study of blood T cell repertoires in COVID-19. Repertoires were generated with immunoSEQ multiplex PCR, while TCRdb's copy carries only in-frame clones and drops some. The sample yields about 270,000 clones, roughly 89% seen once. Trimming removed 5 bases from V and 0 bases from J, with 8 bases in between. The CDR3 runs to 14 residues. The germline V gene encodes CDR1 SEHNR and CDR2 FQNEAQ (reference sequence). This clone was picked up one time. This receptor was obtained from a woman aged 55-69 years who had recovered from COVID-19. Sequencing was done on a sample of PBMCs or T cells enriched from blood (not recorded which). The chain employs TRBV7-9 and TRBJ1-5; D uncertain. The CDR3 DNA is TGTGCCAGCAGCGGCACCAATAGCAATCAGCCCCAGCATTTT. This gives the protein CASSGTNSNQPQHF.